Listed here are 15 T cell receptor beta chains from one sample, sequenced in a study of cytomegalovirus exposure and HLA in healthy donors (dated by TCRdb to about 2017). Library preparation used the immunoSEQ multiplex PCR assay. A mixture of 60 forward primers for TCR Vbeta segments and 13 reverse primers for TCR Jbeta segments was used in the multiplex PCR. The immuneACCESS repertoire file appears here via TCRdb, limited to in-frame rearrangements. These files lack a portion of the clones; in checked studies, under half of the deficit traces to unresolved V genes, and the cause of the others is not known. This specimen's table enumerates tens of thousands of clones. Around 10% of the sample is held by the ten biggest clonotypes. The sample taken for sequencing was PBMCs. The receptors stem from a woman in her forties or fifties in good health and CMV-seropositive.

The rearrangement joins TRBV6-5 to TRBJ2-1, with 8 bases that match TRBD1. This CDR3 is 15 amino acids long. Germline-derived CDR1 and CDR2 are MNHEY and SVGAGI. The V gene end was trimmed by 6 bases and the J gene end by 5 bases; junction bases not matched to a gene: 9. CDR3 coding DNA: TGTGCCAGCAGGAGAGAGACAGGGGTCAACAATGAGCAGTTCTTC. Protein: CASRRETGVNNEQFF.

The J gene is TRBJ1-1, the V gene TRBV7-2; possible D gene TRBD1, 5 bases. Germline CDR1 reads SGHTA; CDR2 reads FQGNSA. Deletions cut 3 bases from V and 7 bases from J, with 12 bases between. The CDR3 consists of 13 residues. The CDR3 sequence: CASSFSGGSEAFF. The CDR3 nucleotides read TGTGCCAGCAGCTTCTCGGGGGGGAGTGAAGCTTTCTTT.

This chain joins TRBV5-1 and TRBJ1-4; D is undetermined. Germline V gene sequence: CDR1 SGHRS, CDR2 YFSETQ. This CDR3 region has 15 residues. The germline V and J ends were trimmed by 0 bases and 7 bases, with 13 bases remaining between them. CDR3 amino acids: CASSLGSVGGEKLFF. CDR3 bases: TGCGCCAGCAGCTTGGGTTCGGTGGGAGGTGAAAAACTGTTTTTT.

This chain joins TRBV6-5 and TRBJ2-7; TRBD2 might be the D (5 bases). V was shortened by 6 bases and J by 11 bases, with 14 bases between the two germline ends. Germline V gene data show CDR1 as MNHEY and CDR2 as SVGAGI. The CDR3 is made up of 11 amino acids. CDR3 region: CASSRAGGEYF. CDR3 sequence (DNA): TGTGCCAGCAGCCGCGCCGGAGGAGAGTACTTC.

This chain links TRBV28 with TRBJ2-2, with 7 bases fitting TRBD2. The CDR3 totals 13 residues. Germline CDR1 MDHEN, CDR2 SYDVKM. V trimming: 6 bases; J trimming: 7 bases; junction bases outside the gene matches: 5. The DNA for the CDR3 is TGTGCCAGCAGACGGACGGGGGGCGGGGAGCTGTTTTTT. Amino acids: CASRRTGGGELFF.

The V and J genes are TRBV6-6 and TRBJ2-7, with TRBD1 identical over 11 bases. The CDR3 consists of 13 residues. With 6 bases clipped from V and 3 bases from J, the junction kept 1 base outside the gene matches. Germline V gives CDR1 MNHNY, CDR2 SVGAGI (reference sequence). The CDR3 is CASRGQGDYEQYF. The CDR3 DNA follows: TGTGCCAGCAGGGGACAGGGGGACTACGAGCAGTACTTC.

The chain's CDR3 is CASSLYTGDGYTF. In nucleotides, the CDR3 is TGTGCCAGCAGTTTATACACGGGGGATGGCTACACCTTC. The V and J genes are TRBV28 and TRBJ1-2, with D possibly TRBD1 on 5 matching bases. The CDR3 runs to 13 residues. Trimming pared 1 base from V and 6 bases from J, leaving 9 bases between. The germline V gene encodes CDR1 MDHEN and CDR2 SYDVKM.

Notes on this clone: Other DNA sequences of this sample code for an identical CDR3. The chain recombines TRBV28 with TRBJ2-1; D perhaps matches TRBD2 (5 bases). Germline-derived CDR1 and CDR2 are MDHEN and SYDVKM. The ends were cut back, 6 bases at V and 6 bases at J, with 18 bases in the middle. This CDR3 has 15 amino acids. The CDR3 bases are TGTGCCAGCAGCTCCCCGGCTAGCCTACTCAATGAGCAGTTCTTC. Protein sequence: CASSSPASLLNEQFF.

The chain uses TRBV30 and TRBJ1-2; tentative D call: TRBD1 (6 bases). V lost 5 bases to trimming and J lost 6 bases, with 19 bases between them. The CDR3 has 14 residues. Germline loops: CDR1 GTSNPN, CDR2 SVGIG (reference sequence). In nucleotides, the CDR3 is TGTGCCTGGTTACTTACAGGGAGGGTGAATGGCTACACCTTC. As protein: CAWLLTGRVNGYTF.

The rearrangement links TRBV7-2 to TRBJ1-6; D gene ambiguous. V lost 8 bases and J lost 4, with 12 bases in between. Germline V CDR1 and CDR2: SGHTA, FQGNSA. This CDR3 spans 14 amino acids. CDR3 protein: CASRLGVYNSPLHF. Written as DNA, the CDR3 is TGTGCCAGCCGCCTCGGGGTTTATAATTCACCCCTCCACTTT. The full variable domain, completed using reference TRBV7-2 and TRBJ1-6, is GAGVSQSPSNKVTEKGKDVELRCDPISGHTALYWYRQSLGQGLEFLIYFQGNSAPDKSGLPSDRFSAERTGGSVSTLTIQRTQQEDSAVYLCASRLGVYNSPLHFGNGTRLTVT.

The chain links TRBV6-1 to TRBJ1-4; D gene unclear. The V gene's germline CDR1 is MNHNS and CDR2 SASEGT. Trimming removed 6 bases from V and 8 bases from J, with 19 bases in between. The length of the CDR3 is 15 residues. CDR3 protein: CASRPPGVIAEKLFF. The CDR3 DNA is TGTGCCAGCAGGCCGCCGGGAGTGATTGCCGAAAAACTGTTTTTT.

The rearrangement links TRBV6-5 to TRBJ2-7; D might be TRBD2 (6 bases). Germline-derived CDR1 and CDR2 are MNHEY and SVGAGI. Trimming stripped 5 bases from V and 4 bases from J, with 12 bases between. This CDR3 region has 13 residues. The CDR3 loop is CASSKPGGYEQYF. Here the CDR3 DNA reads TGTGCCAGCAGTAAACCTGGGGGGTACGAGCAGTACTTC.

The chain's CDR3 is CASRRAPGVSYGYTF. As DNA, the CDR3 is TGTGCCAGCAGGAGAGCCCCAGGGGTGAGCTATGGCTACACCTTC. The genes are TRBV28 and TRBJ1-2, with D possibly being TRBD1 (6 bases). CDR1 is MDHEN and CDR2 is SYDVKM in the germline V gene. V was cut by 6 bases and J by 4 bases, with 18 bases left in between. The CDR3 spans 15 residues.

J is TRBJ2-5 and V is TRBV28; TRBD2 matches at 11 bases. The germline gives CDR1 MDHEN, CDR2 SYDVKM. The junction had 2 bases not matched to a gene; V was cut back by 2 bases and J by 3 bases. The CDR3 has 15 amino acids. The CDR3 is CASSLTSGSKETQYF. As DNA, the CDR3 is TGTGCCAGCAGTTTAACTAGCGGGAGTAAAGAGACCCAGTACTTC.

This CDR3 is CASSLRDRGIYEQYF. CDR3 DNA sequence: TGCGCCAGCAGCTTGCGGGACAGGGGTATCTACGAGCAGTACTTC. The chain is built from TRBV5-1 and TRBJ2-7; TRBD1 agrees at 10 bases. The ends lost 1 base at V and 3 bases at J; junction bases unmatched: 4. The CDR3 runs 15 residues. Germline lookup yields CDR1 SGHRS and CDR2 YFSETQ.